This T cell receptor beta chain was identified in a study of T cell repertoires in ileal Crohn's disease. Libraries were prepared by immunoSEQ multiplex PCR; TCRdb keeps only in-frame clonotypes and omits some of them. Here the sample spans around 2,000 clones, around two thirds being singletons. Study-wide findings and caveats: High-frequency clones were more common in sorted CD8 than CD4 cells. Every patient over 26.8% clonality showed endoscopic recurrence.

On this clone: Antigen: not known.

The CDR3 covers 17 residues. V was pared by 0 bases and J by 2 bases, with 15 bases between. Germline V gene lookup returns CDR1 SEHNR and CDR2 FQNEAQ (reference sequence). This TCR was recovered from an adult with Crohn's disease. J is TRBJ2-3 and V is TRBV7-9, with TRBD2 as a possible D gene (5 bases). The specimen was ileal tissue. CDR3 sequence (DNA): TGTGCCAGCAGCTTAGCGCTTAGAGCGGACGTCACAGATACGCAGTATTTT. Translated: CASSLALRADVTDTQYF.